The T cell receptor (beta chain) described here comes from a study of identical twins (dated by TCRdb to the mid-2010s). Background on the whole study: The study deep-sequenced TCR alpha and beta repertoires from monozygotic twins, unrelated adults of various ages and cord blood to test whether fetal clonotypes persist. Replicate twin experiments were performed at different times using different library preparation protocols to rule out contamination.

In this sample, this clonotype turned up a few times. Its antigen is currently not known. Within one base of it there is no much larger clone, and no base qualities were kept. All donors were healthy Caucasians. The twin cohort comprised three pairs of female monozygotic twins, all aged roughly 18 to 29 years. Positive isolation kits from Invitrogen were used to isolate the CD4+ and CD8+ T cell populations. The library was produced with 5' RACE. Sequencing relied on an Illumina HiSeq 2000. A universal primer binding site was added through template switching, and the final cDNA carried a unique molecular identifier so that TCR cDNA molecules could be counted accurately. Specific primers in the conserved constant-segment region were used to synthesize first-strand cDNA for TCR alpha and beta chains. To control for contamination, every cDNA library carried two barcodes: a SMART-Mk sample barcode plus Illumina barcodes. Two successive PCR steps introduced TruSeq adapter sequences along with Illumina sample barcodes. Sequencing of the TCR alpha and beta cDNA libraries was done on the Illumina HiSeq platform using custom primers. Processing in the source paper ran as follows. Raw reads were processed with MiGEC to extract unique molecular identifiers, and MiXCR was used to determine CDR3 positions. Recombination models were inferred per individual with the repgenHMM and IGoR tools using an EM algorithm. Shared clonotype analysis was performed with the tcR package in R, normalizing sharing by the product of cloneset sizes. To study raw recombination free of thymic and clonal selection effects, out-of-frame nonproductive sequences were analyzed. The public reads were quality trimmed at Q25 with fastp and then assembled into clones with MiXCR by TCRdb, keeping productive beta chains. Under each unique CDR3 protein, matching rows form one entry showing the most common genes and DNA. TCRdb's processing, not the authors' own work, is the source of the V and J calls. Present in this sample are a few hundred thousand distinct CDR3 sequences, roughly 15% of which were seen just once. The ten largest clones add up to less than 0.5% of the sample.

The germline V gene gives CDR1 as SNHLY and CDR2 as FYNNEI. The CDR3 contains 13 residues, cysteine and valine counted. CDR3 DNA only is kept here, 39 bases in frame from base 1. V is shortened by 11 bases, J by 7 bases, and the region joining them spans 21 bases. Points the paper makes about the study in general: Because the same donors could not be followed over many years, the conclusions relied on cross-sectional statistical analysis. Fewer insertions were carried by abundant cord blood beta clonotypes; a weaker similar trend was observed in young adult naive repertoires, while no such trend was observed in memory repertoires. The excess sharing between twins in beta out-of-frame sequences was weaker because fewer shared sequences reduced the signal-to-noise ratio. Recombination models systematically underestimated out-of-frame TCR alpha sharing in monozygotic twins but agreed with sharing between unrelated individuals. Invariant T cells such as MAIT and iNKT could partly confound zero-insertion analyses, although diverse VJ usage argued against such confounding for most clonotypes. Compared with coincidental sharing between unrelated individuals, out-of-frame TCR alpha sequences shared between twins had an excess of sequences with low generation probability.

The sample was also linked to a second study, of yellow fever vaccine responses in identical twins. As the second study states: The authors reported that the T cell response to vaccination in identical twins appeared partly convergent and partly personalized. The study precisely tracked vaccine-responding T cell clones in identical twins.

The source is a woman aged 18-29 years in good health. Sequenced material: CD4+ T cells sorted from blood. The V and J segments used are TRBV2 and TRBJ2-7; the D segment might be TRBD1 or TRBD2, since each matches 6 bases. The CDR3 corresponds to CAVRRGVPREQYV. At the DNA level, the sequence is TGTGCCGTACGAAGGGGGGTCCCTAGGGAGCAGTACGTC.